The next 16 T cell receptor beta chains were all read from a single sample in a study of shared clonotypes between healthy human individuals. Only CD45RO-negative cells positively selected for CCR7 counted as naive CD8 cells, so terminally differentiated effector memory CD45RA+ cells were excluded. Some clones are missing from TCRdb's copy, which holds only in-frame ones; the method was immunoSEQ multiplex PCR. The sample includes approximately 840,000 clones, approximately 96% of them seen just once. The sequencing sample was made of naive CD8+ T cells sorted from blood. Receptors originate from a man aged 25 to 45 in good health.

The chain is built from TRBV4-3 and TRBJ2-5; tentatively, D is TRBD2 (6 bases). This CDR3 region has 16 residues. Germline-derived CDR1 and CDR2 are LGHNA and YSLEER. V gave up 0 bases and J gave up 4 bases, with 15 bases separating them. The CDR3 loop is CASSQDLWGDGETQYF. CDR3 nucleotide sequence: TGCGCCAGCAGCCAAGATCTTTGGGGGGACGGAGAGACCCAGTACTTC.

This chain joins TRBV4-3 and TRBJ2-5; unclear D gene. Germline CDR1 and CDR2: LGHNA and YSLEER. V shed 0 bases and J shed 0 bases, with 5 bases lying between them. This CDR3 region has 14 residues. As DNA, the CDR3 is TGCGCCAGCAGCCAAGATGGGGACCAAGAGACCCAGTACTTC. Translation: CASSQDGDQETQYF.

The J gene is TRBJ2-4, the V gene TRBV19; no reliable D call. Trimming removed 2 bases at V and 2 bases at J, with 13 bases between. Germline V CDR1 and CDR2: LNHDA, SQIVND (reference sequence). The CDR3 extends over 16 amino acids. The CDR3 nucleotides read TGTGCCAGTAGTATAACTTGGGGTGACTCCAAAAACATTCAGTACTTC. The encoded protein is CASSITWGDSKNIQYF.

The V call is TRBV19, the J call TRBJ1-5; 8 nucleotides match TRBD1. The germline CDR1 and CDR2 sequences are LNHDA and SQIVND (reference sequence). The CDR3 consists of 18 residues. With V trimmed by 5 bases and J by 0 bases, 12 bases remained unmatched. CDR3 coding DNA: TGTGCCAGTAGTGCTTTGTCTAATGGACAGGGTAGCAATCAGCCCCAGCATTTT. Its translation is CASSALSNGQGSNQPQHF.

The chain joins TRBV6-1 to TRBJ1-5, with D perhaps matching TRBD1 (6 bases). The V gene's germline CDR1 is MNHNS and CDR2 SASEGT. Trimming removed 3 bases at V and 3 bases at J, with 15 bases between. The CDR3 consists of 16 residues. CDR3 residues: CASSDLGGPSNQPQHF. The CDR3 DNA reads TGTGCCAGCAGTGATTTGGGGGGCCCTTCCAATCAGCCCCAGCATTTT.

The chain recombines TRBV5-4 with TRBJ2-7, with D possibly TRBD1 on 6 matching bases. Germline-derived CDR1 and CDR2 are SGHNT and YYREEE (reference sequence). CDR3 length: 13 amino acids. V was trimmed by 4 bases and J by 5 bases, leaving 13 bases between them. The CDR3 region is CASSDPDSNEQYF. The CDR3 DNA is TGTGCCAGCAGCGACCCGGACAGCAACGAGCAGTACTTC.

The genes are TRBV29-1 and TRBJ1-2; 9 positions agree with TRBD1. The length of the CDR3 is 14 residues. Germline V CDR1 and CDR2: SQVTM, ANQGSEA. V was clipped by 3 bases and J by 6 bases; unmatched bases: 8. The CDR3 region is CSVDHSDRGDGYTF. Here the CDR3 DNA reads TGCAGCGTTGACCATTCGGACAGGGGAGATGGCTACACCTTC.

Regarding this clone: This sample includes further DNA sequences coding for the same CDR3. This chain links TRBV27 with TRBJ2-1; a possible D gene is TRBD2 (5 bases). The CDR3 totals 13 residues. V was trimmed by 0 bases and J by 6 bases, leaving 6 bases between them. Germline V gene lookup returns CDR1 MNHEY and CDR2 SMNVEV (reference sequence). The CDR3 spells CASSLSRVNEQFF. CDR3 sequence (DNA): TGTGCCAGCAGTTTATCGAGGGTCAATGAGCAGTTCTTC.

This clone appeared once. This chain uses TRBV27 with TRBJ2-7; D call uncertain. Trimming pared 3 bases from V and 7 bases from J, leaving 10 bases between. This CDR3 has 12 amino acids. CDR1 and CDR2 from the germline V gene are MNHEY and SMNVEV (reference sequence). CDR3 residues: CASSLGIGEQYF. CDR3 DNA: TGTGCCAGCAGTTTGGGGATCGGGGAGCAGTACTTC.

V is TRBV4-1 and J is TRBJ2-3; a weak D match, TRBD2 (6 bases). The CDR3 length is 14 residues. Germline CDR1 reads MGHRA; CDR2 reads YSYEKL. Trimming stripped 5 bases from V and 2 bases from J, with 11 bases between. This chain's CDR3 is CASSRLVDTDTQYF. The CDR3 DNA reads as TGCGCCAGCAGCAGACTAGTCGACACAGATACGCAGTATTTT.

Notes on this clone: This specimen includes other DNA sequences encoding the same CDR3. The gene calls are TRBV4-2 and TRBJ1-5; a weak D match, TRBD1 (6 bases). This CDR3 contains 15 residues. Trimming pared 0 bases from V and 1 base from J, leaving 7 bases between. Germline CDR1 is LGHNA and CDR2 is YNFKEQ. The CDR3 region is CASSQERGSNQPQHF. CDR3 bases: TGTGCCAGCAGCCAAGAAAGGGGGAGCAATCAGCCCCAGCATTTT.

The V and J genes are TRBV15 and TRBJ1-1, with D uncertain. This CDR3 contains 16 residues. Trimming cost V 5 bases and J 1 base, with 17 bases left between them. CDR1 LNHNV and CDR2 YYDKDF come from the germline V gene (reference sequence). The CDR3 bases are TGTGCCACCAGCCCCCGGTTTGGGTCCGAGAACACTGAAGCTTTCTTT. It codes for CATSPRFGSENTEAFF.

This clone was picked up one time. V and J are TRBV29-1 and TRBJ2-7; D tentatively reads TRBD1 or TRBD2 (5 bases each). The CDR3 totals 13 residues. The V gene lost 7 bases and the J gene lost 4 bases, with 17 bases spanning the gap. CDR1 is SQVTM, CDR2 ANQGSEA, per germline. DNA of the CDR3: TGCAGCGCCGAGGGCAGGGATCGGTACGAGCAGTACTTC. It translates to CSAEGRDRYEQYF.

V usage is TRBV7-6 and J usage is TRBJ2-1; 12 nucleotides line up with TRBD2. V gave up 5 bases and J gave up 10 bases; unmatched junction bases: 3. This CDR3 is 13 amino acids long. The V gene's germline CDR1 is SGHVS and CDR2 FNYEAQ. CDR3 in amino acids: CASSRLAGDEQFF. DNA for the CDR3: TGTGCCAGCAGCCGACTAGCGGGAGACGAGCAGTTCTTC.

This clone was recorded only once. V gene TRBV19 combines with J gene TRBJ2-5; the D is unclear. The V gene's germline CDR1 is LNHDA and CDR2 SQIVND (reference sequence). Deletions cut 3 bases from V and 0 bases from J, with 5 bases between. There are 13 residues in the CDR3. The CDR3 DNA reads as TGTGCCAGTAGTATGTGGGACCAAGAGACCCAGTACTTC. Encoded protein: CASSMWDQETQYF.

The chain uses TRBV7-8 and TRBJ2-2, with D possibly being TRBD2 (6 bases). There are 12 residues in the CDR3. V lost 4 bases to trimming and J lost 9 bases, with 9 bases between them. CDR1 and CDR2 (germline): SGHVS, FQNEAQ. The CDR3: CASSWGDRELFF. CDR3 DNA sequence: TGTGCCAGCAGCTGGGGGGATAGGGAGCTGTTTTTT.